The sequence of this T cell receptor beta chain was determined in a study of regulatory T cells in long-lasting Graves disease (dated by TCRdb to the early 2020s). For the study in its entirety: Persistent Graves' disease was defined as antithyroid drug treatment for over 5 years with persistently positive TSH receptor autoantibodies. A total of around 35 samples underwent TCR sequencing: around 13 from persistent and roughly 20 from newly diagnosed Graves' disease patients. Persistent Graves' disease patients were compared with newly diagnosed Graves' disease patients by peripheral blood TCR sequencing and RNA sequencing. The study was conducted in China and was registered as a clinical trial. On average, persistent Graves' disease patients in the clinical cohort had been on antithyroid drugs for around ten years. Results and caveats for the whole study, not just this receptor: Sequencing and analysis were restricted to the TCR beta chain. TRBV28, TRBJ1-2 and TRBJ2-5 were preferentially used in persistent disease, while TRBV20-1 and TRBJ2-1 were favored in newly diagnosed disease. The authors acknowledged the small sample size as a limitation that may reduce accuracy. A larger number of public clonotypes was shared among persistent patients (fewer than 3,000) than among newly diagnosed patients (about 990). Peripheral blood alone was examined, since thyroid tissue, which constituted the primary lesion, could not be accessed. Compared with newly diagnosed patients, patients with persistent Graves' disease had lower TCR Shannon entropy and fewer highly expanded clones, which suggests clonal expansion.

This clonotype was recorded many times. The antigen this receptor binds is unknown. The sample holds no much larger clone one base away, and base qualities are not on file. From the cysteine up to the phenylalanine, the CDR3 has a length of 14 residues. The entry retains the CDR3 DNA only, 42 bases that are in frame from base 1. For this chain, trimming is 5 bases at the V end and 4 bases at the J end, and the number of junction bases without a gene match is 5. CDR1 MDHEN and CDR2 SYDVKM were looked up in the germline V gene. The time point label of this sample denotes: persistent/refractory GD, antithyroid drugs over 5 years with positive TRAb. For both TCR sequencing and RNA sequencing, RNA was extracted from PBMCs in TRIzol. The diagnosis of Graves' disease followed American Thyroid Association guidelines. Patients were recruited from an endocrinology department in Xi'an, China. From each patient, around 9 milliliters of peripheral blood was collected into an EDTA anticoagulant tube. Ficoll Paque Plus density gradient separation was used to isolate PBMCs, and no further T cell sorting was done. An Agilent 2100 Bioanalyzer and agarose gel were used to check RNA quality, while a NanoDrop 2000 measured RNA concentration.

Library creation used multiplex PCR. These reads were obtained on an Illumina HiSeq 4000. TCR beta libraries were built with iRepertoire HTBI primers and Arm-PCR amplification of CDR3 regions. Before sequencing, the PCR products went through gel purification. The published analysis was carried out like this. Across samples, 60 to 80 TRBV and 12 to 15 TRBJ segments were identified and used for gene usage analysis of CDR3 amino acid clonotypes. COPE and FqMerger were used to merge filtered high-quality paired reads into contigs. BLAST was used to align contigs to IMGT TRBV, TRBD and TRBJ reference genes, with CDR3 defined following IMGT. Highly expanded clones were defined as clonotypes with a frequency above 0.1%. Repertoire diversity was measured by Shannon entropy, and V-J evenness by the Gini coefficient. Clonotypes shared by more than one individual were considered public. Using fastp trimming at Q25 and MiXCR clonotype assembly, TCRdb reanalyzed the public sequencing data and kept in-frame beta chains. Rows with a matching CDR3 protein are joined into one entry that keeps the most common DNA and genes. What appears here as the V and J calls and clone size reflects TCRdb's work, not the paper's. This sample is represented by about 420,000 distinct CDR3 sequences; roughly a quarter of them were singletons. Jointly, the top ten make up roughly 30% of the sample.

The sequencing here drew on peripheral blood mononuclear cells (PBMCs), taken when the disease was refractory, from a patient treated with antithyroid drugs. The receptor comes from a female donor with Graves disease. The sequence is built from TRBV28 and TRBJ1-5, with 7 central nucleotides matching TRBD1. For the CDR3, the sequence is CASSTLTGNQPQHF. The nucleotides read TGTGCCAGCAGTACCCTGACAGGGAATCAGCCCCAGCATTTT.